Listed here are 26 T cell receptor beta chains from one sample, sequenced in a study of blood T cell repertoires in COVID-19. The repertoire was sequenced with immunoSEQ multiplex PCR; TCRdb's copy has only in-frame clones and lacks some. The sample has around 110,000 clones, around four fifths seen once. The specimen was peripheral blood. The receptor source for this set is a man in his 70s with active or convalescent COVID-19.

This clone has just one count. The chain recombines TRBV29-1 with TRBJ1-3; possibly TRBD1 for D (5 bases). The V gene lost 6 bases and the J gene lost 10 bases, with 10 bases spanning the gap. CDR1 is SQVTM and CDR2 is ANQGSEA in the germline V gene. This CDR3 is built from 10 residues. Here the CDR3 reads CSVGEGTIYF. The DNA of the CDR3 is TGCAGCGTCGGGGAGGGGACCATATATTTT. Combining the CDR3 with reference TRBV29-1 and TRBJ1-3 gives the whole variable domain SAVISQKPSRDICQRGTSLTIQCQVDSQVTMMFWYRQQPGQSLTLIATANQGSEATYESGFVIDKFPISRPNLTFSTLTVSNMSPEDSSIYLCSVGEGTIYFGEGSWLTVV.

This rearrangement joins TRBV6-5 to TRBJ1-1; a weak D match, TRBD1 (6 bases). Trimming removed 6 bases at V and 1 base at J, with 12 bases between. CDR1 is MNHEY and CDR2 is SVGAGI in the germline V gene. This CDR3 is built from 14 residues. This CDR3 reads CASSSLDRNTEAFF. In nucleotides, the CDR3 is TGTGCCAGCAGCTCTCTGGACAGGAACACTGAAGCTTTCTTT.

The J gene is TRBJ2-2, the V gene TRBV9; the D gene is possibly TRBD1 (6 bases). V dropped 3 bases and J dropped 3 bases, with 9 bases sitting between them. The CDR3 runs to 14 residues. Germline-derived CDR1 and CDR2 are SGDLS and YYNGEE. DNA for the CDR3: TGTGCCAGCAGCGGAACAGGGTACACCGGGGAGCTGTTTTTT. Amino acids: CASSGTGYTGELFF.

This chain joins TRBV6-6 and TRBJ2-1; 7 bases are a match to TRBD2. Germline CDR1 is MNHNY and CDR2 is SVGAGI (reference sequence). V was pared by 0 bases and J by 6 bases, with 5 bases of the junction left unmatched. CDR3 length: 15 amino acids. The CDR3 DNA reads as TGTGCCAGCAGTTACTCGACACTAGCGATCAATGAGCAGTTCTTC. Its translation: CASSYSTLAINEQFF.

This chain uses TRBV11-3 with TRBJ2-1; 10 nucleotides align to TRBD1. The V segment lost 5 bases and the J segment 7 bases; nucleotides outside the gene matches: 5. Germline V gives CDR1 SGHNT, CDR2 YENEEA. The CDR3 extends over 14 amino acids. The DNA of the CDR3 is TGTGCCAGCAGCGAGGGACAGGGGTTTAATGAGCAGTTCTTC. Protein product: CASSEGQGFNEQFF.

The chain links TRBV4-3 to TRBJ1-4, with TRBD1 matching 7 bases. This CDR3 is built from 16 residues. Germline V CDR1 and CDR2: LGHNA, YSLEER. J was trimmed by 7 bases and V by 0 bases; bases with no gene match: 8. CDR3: CASSQEMYRGGEKLFF. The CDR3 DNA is TGCGCCAGCAGCCAAGAGATGTACAGGGGAGGTGAAAAACTGTTTTTT.

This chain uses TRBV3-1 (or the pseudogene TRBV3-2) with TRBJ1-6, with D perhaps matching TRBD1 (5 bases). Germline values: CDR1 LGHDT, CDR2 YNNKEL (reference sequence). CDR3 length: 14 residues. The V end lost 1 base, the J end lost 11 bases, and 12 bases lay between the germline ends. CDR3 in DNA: TGTGCCAGCAGCCAAGTCCAGGGCTCCCCACCCCTCCACTTT. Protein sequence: CASSQVQGSPPLHF.

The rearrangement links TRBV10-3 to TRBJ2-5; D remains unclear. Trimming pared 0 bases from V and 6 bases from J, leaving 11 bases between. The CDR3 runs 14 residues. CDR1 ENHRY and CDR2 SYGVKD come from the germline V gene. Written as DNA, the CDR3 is TGTGCCATCAGTGAGTCGACTGGTCCTCAGACCCAGTACTTC. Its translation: CAISESTGPQTQYF.

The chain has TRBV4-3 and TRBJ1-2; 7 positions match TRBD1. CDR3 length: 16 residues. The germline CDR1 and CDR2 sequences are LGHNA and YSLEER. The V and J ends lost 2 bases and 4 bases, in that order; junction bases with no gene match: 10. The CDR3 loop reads CASSQYWDRPIYGYTF. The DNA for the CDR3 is TGCGCCAGCAGCCAATATTGGGACAGACCTATCTATGGCTACACCTTC.

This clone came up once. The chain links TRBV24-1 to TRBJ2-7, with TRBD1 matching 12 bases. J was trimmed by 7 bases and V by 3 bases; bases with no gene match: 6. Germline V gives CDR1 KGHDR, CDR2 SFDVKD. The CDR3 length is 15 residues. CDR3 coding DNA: TGTGCCACCAGTGATCCGGGACAGGGGGCCGGAGAGCAGTACTTC. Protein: CATSDPGQGAGEQYF.

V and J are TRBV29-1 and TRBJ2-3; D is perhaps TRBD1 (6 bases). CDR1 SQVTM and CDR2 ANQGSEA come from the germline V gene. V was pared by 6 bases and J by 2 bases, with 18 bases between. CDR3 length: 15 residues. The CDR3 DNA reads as TGCAGCGTCGATCAACCGGGACACTCCACAGATACGCAGTATTTT. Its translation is CSVDQPGHSTDTQYF.

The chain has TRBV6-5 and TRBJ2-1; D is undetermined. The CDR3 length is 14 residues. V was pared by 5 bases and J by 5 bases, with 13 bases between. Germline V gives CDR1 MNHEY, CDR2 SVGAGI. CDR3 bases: TGTGCCAGCAGTACCCCTTCTAGGCACAATGAGCAGTTCTTC. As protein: CASSTPSRHNEQFF.

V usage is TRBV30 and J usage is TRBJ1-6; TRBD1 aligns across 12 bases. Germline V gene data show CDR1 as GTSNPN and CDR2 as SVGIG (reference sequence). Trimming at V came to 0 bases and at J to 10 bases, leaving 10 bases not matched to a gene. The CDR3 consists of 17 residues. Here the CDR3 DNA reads TGTGCCTGGAGTGTACCGGGGGACAGGGGGCCCGGGTCACCCCTCCACTTT. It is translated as CAWSVPGDRGPGSPLHF.

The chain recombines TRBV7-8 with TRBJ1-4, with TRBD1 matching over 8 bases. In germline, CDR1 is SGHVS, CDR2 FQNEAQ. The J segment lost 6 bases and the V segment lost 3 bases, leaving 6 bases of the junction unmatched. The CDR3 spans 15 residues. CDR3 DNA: TGTGCCAGCAGCTTCAGGGACAGGCCATATGAAAAACTGTTTTTT. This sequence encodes CASSFRDRPYEKLFF.

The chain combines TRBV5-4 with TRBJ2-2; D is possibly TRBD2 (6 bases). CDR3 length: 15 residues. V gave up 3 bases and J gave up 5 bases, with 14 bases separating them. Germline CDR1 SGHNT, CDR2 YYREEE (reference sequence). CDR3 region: CASSSRGSRTGELFF. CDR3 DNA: TGTGCCAGCAGCTCCCGGGGGTCCCGGACCGGGGAGCTGTTTTTT.

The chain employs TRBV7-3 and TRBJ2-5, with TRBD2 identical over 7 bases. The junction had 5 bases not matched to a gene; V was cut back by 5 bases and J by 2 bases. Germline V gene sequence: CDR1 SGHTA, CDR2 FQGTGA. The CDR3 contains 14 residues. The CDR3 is CASSPGLVQETQYF. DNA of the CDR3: TGTGCCAGCAGCCCAGGACTAGTTCAAGAGACCCAGTACTTC.

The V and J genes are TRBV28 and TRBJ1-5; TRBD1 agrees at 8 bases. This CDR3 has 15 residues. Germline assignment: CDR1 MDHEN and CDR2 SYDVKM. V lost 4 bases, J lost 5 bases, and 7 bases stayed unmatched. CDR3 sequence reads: CASSSGQGLHQPQHF. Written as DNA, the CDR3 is TGTGCCAGCAGTTCCGGACAGGGTTTGCATCAGCCCCAGCATTTT.

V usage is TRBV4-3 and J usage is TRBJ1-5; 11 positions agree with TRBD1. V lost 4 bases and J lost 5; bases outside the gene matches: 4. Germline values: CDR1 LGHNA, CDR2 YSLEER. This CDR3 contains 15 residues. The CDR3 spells CASSLGTGGYQPQHF. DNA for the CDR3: TGCGCCAGCAGCCTCGGGACAGGGGGTTATCAGCCCCAGCATTTT.

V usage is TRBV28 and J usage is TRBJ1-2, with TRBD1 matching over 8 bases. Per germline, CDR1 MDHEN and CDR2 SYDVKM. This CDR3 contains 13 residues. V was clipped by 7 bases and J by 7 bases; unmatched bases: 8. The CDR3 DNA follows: TGTGCCAGCAAGGTGGACAGGGTTTTTGGCTACACCTTC. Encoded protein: CASKVDRVFGYTF.

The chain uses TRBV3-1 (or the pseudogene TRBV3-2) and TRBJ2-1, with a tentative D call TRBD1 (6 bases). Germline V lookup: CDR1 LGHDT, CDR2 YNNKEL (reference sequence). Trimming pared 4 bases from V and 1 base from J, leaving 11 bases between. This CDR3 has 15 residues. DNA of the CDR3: TGTGCCAGCAGCCGTCTAACAGGGTCCTACAATGAGCAGTTCTTC. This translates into CASSRLTGSYNEQFF.

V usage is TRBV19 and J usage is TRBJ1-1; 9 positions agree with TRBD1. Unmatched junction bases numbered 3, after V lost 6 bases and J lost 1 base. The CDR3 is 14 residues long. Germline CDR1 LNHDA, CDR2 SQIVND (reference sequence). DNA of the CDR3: TGTGCCAGTAGAGGGGACAGGGAGAACACTGAAGCTTTCTTT. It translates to CASRGDRENTEAFF.

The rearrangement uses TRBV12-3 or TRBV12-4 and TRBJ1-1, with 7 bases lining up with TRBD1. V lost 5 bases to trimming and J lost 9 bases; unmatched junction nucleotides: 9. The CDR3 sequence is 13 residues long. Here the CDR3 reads CASSLNRDSKAFF. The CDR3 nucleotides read TGTGCCAGCAGTCTAAACCGGGACAGTAAAGCTTTCTTT.

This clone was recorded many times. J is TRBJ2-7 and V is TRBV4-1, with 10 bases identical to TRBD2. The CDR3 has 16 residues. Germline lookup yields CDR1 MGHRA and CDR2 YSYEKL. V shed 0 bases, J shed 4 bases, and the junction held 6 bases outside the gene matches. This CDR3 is CASSQDLGLAVYEQYF. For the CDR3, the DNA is TGCGCCAGCAGCCAAGATCTTGGACTAGCGGTTTACGAGCAGTACTTC.

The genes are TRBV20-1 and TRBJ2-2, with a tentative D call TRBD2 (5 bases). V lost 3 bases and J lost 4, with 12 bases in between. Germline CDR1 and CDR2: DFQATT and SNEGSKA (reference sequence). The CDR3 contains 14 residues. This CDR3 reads CSASPGKATGELFF. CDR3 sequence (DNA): TGCAGTGCTAGTCCCGGGAAGGCCACCGGGGAGCTGTTTTTT.

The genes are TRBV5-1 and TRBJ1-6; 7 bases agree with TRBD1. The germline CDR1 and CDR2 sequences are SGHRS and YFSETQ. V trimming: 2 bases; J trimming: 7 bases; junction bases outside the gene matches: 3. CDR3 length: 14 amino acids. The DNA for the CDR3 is TGCGCCAGCAGCTTTGGGACAGAGAATTCACCCCTCCACTTT. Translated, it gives CASSFGTENSPLHF.

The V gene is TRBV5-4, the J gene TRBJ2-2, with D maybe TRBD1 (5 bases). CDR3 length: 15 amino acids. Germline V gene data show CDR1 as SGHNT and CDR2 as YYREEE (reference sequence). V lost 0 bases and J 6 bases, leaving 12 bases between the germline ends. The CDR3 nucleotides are TGTGCCAGCAGCTTGGGTGGGGCGAGATCCGGGGAGCTGTTTTTT. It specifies CASSLGGARSGELFF.